Included here is one T cell receptor beta chain sequence, with context. Its cognate antigen has yet to be identified. Per-base quality was not reported, and no clone a single base away is much larger than it. TCRbeta CDR3 regions were amplified from genomic DNA using the immunoSEQ Assay, a bias-controlled multiplex PCR. Per the authors' processing: Nucleated cell counts per sample were estimated from amplification of reference gene primers within the assay. To quantify the absolute abundance of each unique TCRbeta CDR3 rearrangement, sequence reads were collapsed and filtered. For each sample, productive Simpson clonality was calculated as the square root of Simpson's diversity index over productive rearrangements. Held by TCRdb, this immuneACCESS table contains in-frame sequences only and omits some clones. Under half of the omission traces to an unresolved V gene where checked; the cause of the rest is unknown. V, J and clone size are those of that table, while D and trimming were read from the DNA. This sample is represented by approximately 440,000 clones; 80% to 95% of them were singletons. In total, the top ten clones hold around 0.6% of the sample.

The source of the sample is a study of blood T cell repertoires in COVID-19 (dated by TCRdb to 2018 to 2021). In the study overall: The collaborator samples originated in the United States, Italy and Spain and spanned the acute and convalescent phases of COVID-19. The material from the prospective study consisted of cDNA or gDNA derived from T cells, B-cell-depleted T cells, or PBMCs. Subjects who had been exposed to COVID-19, were actively infected with it, or had recovered from it provided the deeply sampled blood TCRbeta repertoires that made up the dataset. The repertoires were released in a freely available public database intended as a resource for research on the immune response to SARS-CoV-2. Samples came from the ongoing ImmuneRACE study (first 160 participants) plus 1,254 subjects from 6 global collaborators. A de-identified subject ID, COVID-19 status, age in years and sex were almost always included in the sample metadata. Where HLA class I and class II types were available, the types were taken from metadata supplied by the sample provider, not from assay-based typing.

Participants in the prospective study were enrolled through a virtual design, were aged about 18 to 100 years, and lived in approximately 25 United States geographic areas. In the prospective study, cohorts were assigned on the basis of participant-reported clinical history obtained from a screening survey and a study questionnaire. For ImmuneRACE Cohort 3, a participant was defined as recovered based on two consecutive negative NP/OP PCR tests, clearance by a healthcare professional, or resolution of symptoms. Mobile phlebotomists in the prospective study collected whole blood, serum and a nasopharyngeal or oropharyngeal swab from every participant. Over a roughly two-month period, participants in the prospective study had the option of providing additional blood draws and questionnaires. Blood samples from the prospective study were shipped frozen or at room temperature prior to DNA extraction.

The germline V gene sets CDR1 to SGHAT and CDR2 to FQNNGV. Here V drops 5 bases and J drops 7 bases, and the junction holds 9 bases not matched to any gene. Reading from cysteine to phenylalanine, the CDR3 counts 15 amino acids. Only the CDR3 DNA is retained, 45 bases long and in frame from the first base. The study at large found these results: The quantity of clinical and demographic metadata differed by source and by participant and was supplied without curation.

The sequencing sample was made of PBMCs or T cells enriched from blood (not recorded which). This receptor was identified in a man between 18 and 29 years old who had recovered from COVID-19. The receptor chain draws on TRBV11-2 and TRBJ1-4, and 8 junctional nucleotides match TRBD1. CDR3 reads: CASSPRTGIGEKLFF. The nucleotide sequence is TGTGCCAGCAGCCCCCGGACAGGGATAGGTGAAAAACTGTTTTTT.